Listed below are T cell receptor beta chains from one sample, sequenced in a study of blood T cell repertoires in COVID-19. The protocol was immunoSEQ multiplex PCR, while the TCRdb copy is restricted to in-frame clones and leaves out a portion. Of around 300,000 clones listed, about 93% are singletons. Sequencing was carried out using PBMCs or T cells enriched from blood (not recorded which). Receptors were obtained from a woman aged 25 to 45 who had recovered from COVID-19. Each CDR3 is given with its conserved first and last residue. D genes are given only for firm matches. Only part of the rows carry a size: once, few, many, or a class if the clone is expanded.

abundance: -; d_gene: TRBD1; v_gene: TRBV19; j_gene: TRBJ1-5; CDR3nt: TGTGCCACTATGGACAGGGGGAGGCAGCCCCAGCATTTT; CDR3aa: CATMDRGRQPQHF
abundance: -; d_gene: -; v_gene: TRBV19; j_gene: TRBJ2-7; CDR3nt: TGTGCCAGTAGCTCGGCAGGGCCCTACGAGCAGTACTTC; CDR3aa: CASSSAGPYEQYF
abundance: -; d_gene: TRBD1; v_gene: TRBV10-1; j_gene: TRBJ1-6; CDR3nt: TGCGCCAGCAGTGAATCTGCGACAGGGAACTCACCCCTCCACTTT; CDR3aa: CASSESATGNSPLHF
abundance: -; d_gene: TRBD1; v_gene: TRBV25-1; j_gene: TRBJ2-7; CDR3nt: TGTGCCAGCAAACGGGACAGACACTACGAGCAGTACTTC; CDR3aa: CASKRDRHYEQYF
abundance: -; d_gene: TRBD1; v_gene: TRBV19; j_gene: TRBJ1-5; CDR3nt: TGTGCCAGTACACCGGGACAGGGGTTCTGGCCCCAGCATTTT; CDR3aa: CASTPGQGFWPQHF
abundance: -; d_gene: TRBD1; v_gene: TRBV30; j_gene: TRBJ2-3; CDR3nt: TGTGCCTCGCGGGACAGGTTCATAGATACGCAGTATTTT; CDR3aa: CASRDRFIDTQYF
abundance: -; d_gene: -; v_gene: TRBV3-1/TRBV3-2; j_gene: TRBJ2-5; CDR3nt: TGTGCCAGCAGCCAAGACGGCAGCCGAGGAGAGACCCAGTACTTC; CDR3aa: CASSQDGSRGETQYF
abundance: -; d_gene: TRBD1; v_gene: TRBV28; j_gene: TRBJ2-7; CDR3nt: TGTGCCAGCAGTACGCCCGGGACAGTTAACTACGAGCAGTACTTC; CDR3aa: CASSTPGTVNYEQYF
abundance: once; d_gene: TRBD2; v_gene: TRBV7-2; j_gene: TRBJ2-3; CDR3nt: TGTGCCAGCAGCTCTAGCGGGAGGGCCTATGAAGATACGCAGTATTTT; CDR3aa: CASSSSGRAYEDTQYF
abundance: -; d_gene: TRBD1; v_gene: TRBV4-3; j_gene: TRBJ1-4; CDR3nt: TGCGCCAGCAGCCAAGACAAGGGGGCGGGGGAAAAACTGTTTTTT; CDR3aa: CASSQDKGAGEKLFF
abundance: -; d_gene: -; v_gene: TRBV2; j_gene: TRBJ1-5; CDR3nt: TGTGCCAGCAGTTTCGACAGGAATAATCAGCCCCAGCATTTT; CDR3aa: CASSFDRNNQPQHF
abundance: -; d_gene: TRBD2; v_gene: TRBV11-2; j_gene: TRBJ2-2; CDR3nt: TGTGCCAGCAGCCCTAGCGGGAGGAAAACCGGGGAGCTGTTTTTT; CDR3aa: CASSPSGRKTGELFF
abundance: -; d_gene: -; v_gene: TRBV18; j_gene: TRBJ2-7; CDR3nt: TGTGCCAGCTCACCACTGTTAGGGGCACGGGAGCAGTACTTC; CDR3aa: CASSPLLGAREQYF
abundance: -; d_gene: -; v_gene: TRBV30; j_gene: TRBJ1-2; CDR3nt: TGTGCCTGGAGTGTACAGGGCTATGGCTACACCTTC; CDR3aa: CAWSVQGYGYTF
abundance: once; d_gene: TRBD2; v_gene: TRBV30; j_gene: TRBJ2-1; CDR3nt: TGTGCCTGGAAATATCCTAGCGGGGCGGGTAGGGAGCAGTTCTTC; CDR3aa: CAWKYPSGAGREQFF
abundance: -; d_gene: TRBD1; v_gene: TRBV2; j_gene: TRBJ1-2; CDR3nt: TGTGCCAGCAGCATCAATAGACAGGGACCGGATGGCTACACCTTC; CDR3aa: CASSINRQGPDGYTF
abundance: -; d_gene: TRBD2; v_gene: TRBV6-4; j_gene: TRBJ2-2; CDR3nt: TGTGCCAGCAGTCGGGACTACCAGAACACCGGGGAGCTGTTTTTT; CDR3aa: CASSRDYQNTGELFF
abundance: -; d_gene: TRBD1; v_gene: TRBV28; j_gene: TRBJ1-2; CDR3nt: TGTGCCAGCACCAAATTCTACCGGGACAGGGCTGGAACTAACTATGGCTACACCTTC; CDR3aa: CASTKFYRDRAGTNYGYTF
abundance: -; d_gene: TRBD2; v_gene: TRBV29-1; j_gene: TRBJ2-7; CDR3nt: TGCAGCGTTGAGGATCCAGCGGGAGTCTACGAGCAGTACTTC; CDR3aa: CSVEDPAGVYEQYF
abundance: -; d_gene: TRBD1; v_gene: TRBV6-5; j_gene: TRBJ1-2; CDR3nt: TGTGCCAGCAGCACACAGGGGGCGATCGGTGGCTACACCTTC; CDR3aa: CASSTQGAIGGYTF
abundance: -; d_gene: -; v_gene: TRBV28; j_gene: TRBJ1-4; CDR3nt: TGTGCCAGCAGTCCCTCCGGACACCAGAATGAAAAACTGTTTTTT; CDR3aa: CASSPSGHQNEKLFF
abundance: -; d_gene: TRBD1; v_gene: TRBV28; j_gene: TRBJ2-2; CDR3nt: TGTGCCAGCAGAGACAGGGGGCGAAACACCGGGGAGCTGTTTTTT; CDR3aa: CASRDRGRNTGELFF
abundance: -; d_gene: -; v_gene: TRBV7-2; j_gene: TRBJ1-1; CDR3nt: TGTGCCAGCAGCTTAGAGGGTGGGGGTCTAGCGGGGACTGAAGCTTTCTTT; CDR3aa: CASSLEGGGLAGTEAFF
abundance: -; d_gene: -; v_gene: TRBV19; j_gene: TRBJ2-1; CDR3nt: TGTGCCAGTAGACGGGAAGGCAATGAGCAGTTCTTC; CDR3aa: CASRREGNEQFF
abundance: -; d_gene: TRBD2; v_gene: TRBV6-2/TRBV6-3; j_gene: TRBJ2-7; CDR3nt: TGTGCCAGCAGTTACTCTGGACTAGGTGTCGAGCAGTACTTC; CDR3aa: CASSYSGLGVEQYF
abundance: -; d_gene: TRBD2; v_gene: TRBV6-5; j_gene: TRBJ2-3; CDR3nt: TGTGCCAGCATCTCGGGACTAGCGGGGGAAGATACGCAGTATTTT; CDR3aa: CASISGLAGEDTQYF
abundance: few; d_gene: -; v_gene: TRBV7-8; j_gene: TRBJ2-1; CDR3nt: TGTGCCAGCAGCTTAGACCTAGCTTTGATCAATGAGCAGTTCTTC; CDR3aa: CASSLDLALINEQFF
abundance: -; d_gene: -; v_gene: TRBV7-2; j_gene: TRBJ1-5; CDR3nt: TGTGCCAGCAGCTTTCAGGGAACGCAACAGCCCCAGCATTTT; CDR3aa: CASSFQGTQQPQHF
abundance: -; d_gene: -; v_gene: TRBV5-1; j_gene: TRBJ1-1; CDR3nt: TGCGCCAGCAGCTTGGAACAGGGTCTGGGGAACACTGAAGCTTTCTTT; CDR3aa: CASSLEQGLGNTEAFF
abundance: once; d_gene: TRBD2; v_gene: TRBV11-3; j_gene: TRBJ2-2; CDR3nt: TGTGCCAGCAGCCCTGGACTAGCGGGAGGCCCAGCGGTAGGGGAGCTGTTTTTT; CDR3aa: CASSPGLAGGPAVGELFF
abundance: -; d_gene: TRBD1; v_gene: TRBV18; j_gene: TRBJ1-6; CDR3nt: TGTGCCAGCTCACCACCGAGGACAGGGCTGCCCCTCCACTTT; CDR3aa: CASSPPRTGLPLHF
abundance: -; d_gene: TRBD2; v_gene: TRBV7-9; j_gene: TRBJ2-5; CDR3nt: TGTGCCAGCAGGGTACTAGCGGAAGAGACCCAGTACTTC; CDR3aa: CASRVLAEETQYF
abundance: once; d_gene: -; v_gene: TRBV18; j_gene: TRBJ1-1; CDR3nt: TGTGCCAGCTCACTCAAGGGGGTGGAGACTGAAGCTTTCTTT; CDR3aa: CASSLKGVETEAFF
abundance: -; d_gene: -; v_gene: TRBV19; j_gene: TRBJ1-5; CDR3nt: TGTGCCAGTAGTATAGCCGGTGATCAGCCCCAGCATTTT; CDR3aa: CASSIAGDQPQHF
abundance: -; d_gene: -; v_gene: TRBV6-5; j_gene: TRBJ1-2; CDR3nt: TGTGCCAGCAGCTCCGTTTCGGGGGGGGGCTATGGCTACACCTTC; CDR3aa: CASSSVSGGGYGYTF
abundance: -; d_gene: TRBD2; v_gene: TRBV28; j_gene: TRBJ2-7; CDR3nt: TGTGCCAGCAGTTTATCCGGGACTAGCGGTTCCTACGAGCAGTACTTC; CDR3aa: CASSLSGTSGSYEQYF